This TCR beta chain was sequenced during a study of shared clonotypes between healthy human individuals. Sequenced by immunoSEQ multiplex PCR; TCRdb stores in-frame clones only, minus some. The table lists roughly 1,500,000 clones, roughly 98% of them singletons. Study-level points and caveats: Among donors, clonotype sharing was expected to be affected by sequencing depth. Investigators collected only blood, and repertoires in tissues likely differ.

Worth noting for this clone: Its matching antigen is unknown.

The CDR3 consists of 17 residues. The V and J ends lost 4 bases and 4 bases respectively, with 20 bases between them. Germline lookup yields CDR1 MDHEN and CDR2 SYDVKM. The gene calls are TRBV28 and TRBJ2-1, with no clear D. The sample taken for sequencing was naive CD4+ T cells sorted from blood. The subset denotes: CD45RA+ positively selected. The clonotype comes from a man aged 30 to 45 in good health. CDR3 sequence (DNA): TGTGCCAGCAGTTCCCCCACCCAACATGCAGCATACAATGAGCAGTTCTTC. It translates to CASSSPTQHAAYNEQFF.